This TCR beta chain was identified during a study of shared clonotypes between healthy human individuals. CDR1 is MGHRA and CDR2 is YSYEKL in the germline V gene. V lost 6 bases and J lost 6; bases outside the gene matches: 13. The CDR3 length is 15 residues. The method was immunoSEQ multiplex PCR; TCRdb's version includes in-frame clones alone and lacks a portion of them. The sample shows around 1.4 million clones, approximately 98.5% of them seen only once. Sequencing input: naive CD4+ T cells sorted from blood. Subset noted: CD45RA+ positively selected. The TCR originated in a man aged 25-45 years in good health. This chain links TRBV4-1 with TRBJ2-7, with TRBD1 identical over 8 bases. The CDR3: CASSKAPDRVGEQYF. CDR3 bases: TGCGCCAGCAGTAAAGCCCCGGACAGGGTGGGCGAGCAGTACTTC.